One and the same sample provided the 21 T cell receptor beta chains below, sequenced in a study of blood T cell repertoires in COVID-19. Sequencing was performed with immunoSEQ multiplex PCR; in TCRdb, only in-frame clones are kept and a portion is missing. The table lists some 50,000 clones, about 85% of them singletons. The sample comprised peripheral blood. These receptors all come from a man between 45 and 60 years old with acute or convalescent COVID-19.

This sequence joins TRBV28 and TRBJ2-7, with D perhaps TRBD2 (7 bases). Per germline, CDR1 MDHEN and CDR2 SYDVKM. The CDR3 contains 15 residues. Between the trimmed V and J ends, which lost 3 bases and 1 base, there was a span of 13 bases. The CDR3 here is CASSLAGEGSYEQYF. Written as DNA, the CDR3 is TGTGCCAGCAGTTTGGCAGGGGAGGGGTCCTACGAGCAGTACTTC.

In its sample, this clone was seen a few times. V is TRBV5-1 and J is TRBJ1-6; 7 positions agree with TRBD1. V gave up 4 bases and J gave up 7 bases; unmatched junction bases: 11. Germline V gives CDR1 SGHRS, CDR2 YFSETQ. The CDR3 is 16 amino acids. The CDR3 DNA follows: TGCGCCAGCAGCAGGACTACAGGGGCAGGCAATTCACCCCTCCACTTT. Residues: CASSRTTGAGNSPLHF.

The chain couples TRBV11-3 to TRBJ2-2; D remains ambiguous. The V and J ends lost 5 bases and 6 bases respectively, with 10 bases between them. Germline lookup yields CDR1 SGHNT and CDR2 YENEEA. This CDR3 contains 13 residues. The DNA for the CDR3 is TGTGCCAGCAGCAAACAGATTCCCGGGGAGCTGTTTTTT. It yields the protein CASSKQIPGELFF.

The V gene is TRBV4-1, the J gene TRBJ1-1; the match to TRBD1 covers 7 bases. V was clipped by 4 bases and J by 1 base; unmatched bases: 6. This CDR3 is built from 15 residues. CDR1 is MGHRA, CDR2 YSYEKL, per germline. CDR3 residues: CASSPAGTANTEAFF. The CDR3 DNA reads as TGCGCCAGCAGCCCGGCAGGGACAGCGAACACTGAAGCTTTCTTT.

The V call is TRBV6-5, the J call TRBJ1-2; D unclear. CDR3 length equals 11 residues. The V end lost 8 bases, the J end lost 8 bases, and 12 bases lay between the germline ends. Germline V gives CDR1 MNHEY, CDR2 SVGAGI. In DNA form, the CDR3 reads TGTGCCAGCGGCCGTGAGAGGGGCTACACCTTC. It encodes CASGRERGYTF.

This clone has just a few counts. This sequence joins TRBV10-2 and TRBJ1-2, with 7 positions matching TRBD1. The CDR3 consists of 14 residues. Germline-derived CDR1 and CDR2 are WSHSY and SAAADI. With V trimmed by 6 bases and J by 5 bases, 9 bases remained unmatched. Here the CDR3 DNA reads TGCGCCAGCAGCGGACAGGCAGGACGGTATGGCTACACCTTC. It encodes CASSGQAGRYGYTF.

V gene TRBV19 combines with J gene TRBJ2-3; maybe TRBD2 (6 bases). CDR3 length equals 19 residues. Between the trimmed V and J ends, which lost 5 bases and 0 bases, there was a span of 24 bases. Germline assignment: CDR1 LNHDA and CDR2 SQIVND (reference sequence). The CDR3 region is CASSPPRLVLGPSTDTQYF. As DNA, the CDR3 is TGTGCCAGTAGTCCACCGCGACTAGTTTTAGGGCCTAGCACAGATACGCAGTATTTT.

The V gene is TRBV5-8, the J gene TRBJ2-1; D uncertain. The CDR3 runs to 17 residues. Trimming removed 1 base at V and 2 bases at J, with 16 bases between. Germline values: CDR1 SGHTS, CDR2 YDEGEE. The CDR3 nucleotides are TGTGCCAGCAGCTTGCACGCGACTGTGTCCCCCTACAATGAGCAGTTCTTC. Protein: CASSLHATVSPYNEQFF.

The rearrangement joins TRBV4-2 to TRBJ1-2; D is unresolved. The V gene's germline CDR1 is LGHNA and CDR2 YNFKEQ. V was shortened by 0 bases and J by 0 bases, with 14 bases between the two germline ends. The CDR3 length is 17 residues. The CDR3 sequence is CASSQDPGEGANYGYTF. CDR3 sequence (DNA): TGTGCCAGCAGCCAAGATCCCGGGGAGGGAGCTAACTATGGCTACACCTTC.

V is TRBV7-9 and J is TRBJ1-2; TRBD1 matches 8 bases. This CDR3 comprises 18 residues. J was trimmed by 4 bases and V by 7 bases; bases with no gene match: 20. The germline gives CDR1 SEHNR, CDR2 FQNEAQ (reference sequence). The CDR3: CASTLSKQGVPPSYGYTF. CDR3 nucleotide sequence: TGTGCCAGCACACTTTCTAAACAGGGGGTACCTCCATCCTATGGCTACACCTTC.

Written as DNA, the CDR3 is TGTGCCAGCAGCTTGAAAAGCGGGGGGTCTAGCACAGATACGCAGTATTTT. Protein product: CASSLKSGGSSTDTQYF. The chain employs TRBV5-4 and TRBJ2-3; 9 positions match TRBD2. This CDR3 contains 17 residues. Per germline, CDR1 SGHNT and CDR2 YYREEE (reference sequence). Trimming at V came to 1 base and at J to 0 bases, leaving 6 bases not matched to a gene.

The V call is TRBV9, the J call TRBJ1-4; a possible D gene is TRBD1 (6 bases). Germline loops: CDR1 SGDLS, CDR2 YYNGEE. The CDR3 totals 14 residues. Trimming took off 0 bases at V and 5 bases at J, with 8 bases between the two ends. The CDR3 nucleotides read TGTGCCAGCAGCGTAGACAGGGTAAATGAAAAACTGTTTTTT. Protein sequence: CASSVDRVNEKLFF.

The CDR3 region has the DNA TGTGCCAGCAGCCAAGAAGCTATAGCGGACCCTCAAGAGACCCAGTACTTC. Translation gives CASSQEAIADPQETQYF. The chain carries TRBV3-1 (or the pseudogene TRBV3-2) and TRBJ2-5; tentative D call: TRBD2 (6 bases). Trimming stripped 0 bases from V and 2 bases from J, with 16 bases between. The germline V gene has CDR1 LGHDT and CDR2 YNNKEL (reference sequence). The CDR3 sequence is 17 residues long.

The chain links TRBV27 to TRBJ1-2; 7 bases are a match to TRBD1. The CDR3 length is 15 residues. Germline CDR1 MNHEY, CDR2 SMNVEV (reference sequence). V lost 5 bases to trimming and J lost 4 bases; unmatched junction nucleotides: 10. CDR3 sequence reads: CASSPDRTLFYGYTF. The CDR3, as DNA: TGTGCCAGCAGTCCGGACAGGACGCTTTTCTATGGCTACACCTTC.

The chain combines TRBV9 with TRBJ2-1, with 7 bases lining up with TRBD2. Trimming took 0 bases from V and 4 from J; bases not matched to a gene: 4. This CDR3 spans 15 amino acids. Per germline, CDR1 SGDLS and CDR2 YYNGEE. The CDR3: CASSVVAGEYNEQFF. The CDR3 coding sequence is TGTGCCAGCAGCGTAGTGGCGGGGGAGTACAATGAGCAGTTCTTC.

The chain employs TRBV24-1 and TRBJ2-3, with TRBD1 matching 9 bases. Germline loops: CDR1 KGHDR, CDR2 SFDVKD. The CDR3 spans 15 residues. Trimming cost V 6 bases and J 6 bases; bases outside gene matches: 9. The CDR3 spells CATSSRTGVSDTQYF. DNA for the CDR3: TGTGCCACCAGTTCAAGGACAGGGGTGTCGGATACGCAGTATTTT.

This chain links TRBV30 with TRBJ1-4; 8 nucleotides align to TRBD1. The J segment lost 14 bases and the V segment lost 0 bases, leaving 5 bases of the junction unmatched. Germline loops: CDR1 GTSNPN, CDR2 SVGIG (reference sequence). The length of the CDR3 is 12 residues. CDR3 loop: CAWSVQGVGLFF. CDR3 nucleotide sequence: TGTGCCTGGAGTGTACAGGGGGTAGGGCTGTTTTTT.

CDR3 DNA sequence: TGTGCCAGCAGCTTAGATCGACTAGCGGGAGGAAACGACAATGAGCAGTTCTTC. Translated, it gives CASSLDRLAGGNDNEQFF. The rearrangement joins TRBV11-2 to TRBJ2-1; 13 nucleotides line up with TRBD2. V shed 0 bases, J shed 5 bases, and the junction held 7 bases outside the gene matches. Germline CDR1 reads SGHAT; CDR2 reads FQNNGV. This CDR3 contains 18 residues. Using reference TRBV11-2 and TRBJ2-1 for the parts outside the CDR3, the full variable domain is EAGVAQSPRYKIIEKRQSVAFWCNPISGHATLYWYQQILGQGPKLLIQFQNNGVVDDSQLPKDRFSAERLKGVDSTLKIQPAKLEDSAVYLCASSLDRLAGGNDNEQFFGPGTRLTVL.

The chain recombines TRBV19 with TRBJ1-2; tentative D call: TRBD1 (6 bases). Trimming left V 7 bases short and J 8 bases short, with 14 bases between. The CDR3 extends over 12 amino acids. CDR1 is LNHDA and CDR2 is SQIVND in the germline V gene (reference sequence). The CDR3: CASNSQGYGYTF. CDR3 sequence (DNA): TGTGCCAGTAATTCACAGGGATACGGCTACACCTTC.

As regards this clone: Mismatch with germline at one junction end may stem from a read error. The gene calls are TRBV7-7 and TRBJ2-3, with TRBD1 as a possible D gene (5 bases). CDR3 length: 15 residues. Germline V CDR1 and CDR2: SSHAT, FNYEAQ (reference sequence). This CDR3 reads CASSLGQGGTDTQYF. CDR3 sequence (DNA): TGTGCTAGCAGCTTAGGGCAGGGTGGCACAGATACGCAGTATTTT.

CDR3 bases: TGTGCCAGCAACCCGGACAGGGGGCATGATACGCAGTATTTT. It encodes CASNPDRGHDTQYF. The chain joins TRBV28 to TRBJ2-3; 11 bases are a match to TRBD1. Germline V gene sequence: CDR1 MDHEN, CDR2 SYDVKM. The CDR3 runs to 14 residues. V trimming: 7 bases; J trimming: 6 bases; junction bases outside the gene matches: 6.